This TCR beta chain is drawn from a study of T cell repertoires in cytomegalovirus infection (dated by TCRdb to between 2018 and 2021). For context, the study as a whole: Because public TCR beta signatures pointed to carriage of CMV infection together with the matching HLA type, the HLA type of each donor mattered for the analysis.

About this clonotype: Its specific antigen is unknown. Base-call qualities are not available, and no considerably larger clone is one nucleotide away.

The investigation overall reported the following: In both this cohort and an independent cohort of 352 donors, the cumulative frequency of public TCR beta family members distinguished carriers of CMV infection plus the relevant HLA type. The ex vivo response was dominated by HLA-C-restricted CMV-specific TCR beta clonotypes, which also provided the single most frequent clonotype in two of eight donors.

Looking up the germline V gene yields CDR1 SGHVT and CDR2 SQSDAQ. The CDR3 covers 16 residues, taking in both the cysteine and the phenylalanine. Just CDR3 DNA is preserved here, 48 bases in frame from base 1. V drops 1 base and J drops 13 bases, leaving 20 bases in between. The run used an Illumina HiSeq 1500. In-frame beta chains were kept once TCRdb had trimmed the public reads at Q25 with fastp and called clones with MiXCR. Entries that share a CDR3 protein sequence are merged under the most common genes and DNA. Within this sample are fewer than 300,000 distinct CDR3 sequences, with around 25% of them counted one time only. The ten largest clonotypes hold 14% of the sample.

The sequenced sample consisted of PBMCs. The V and J genes are TRBV7-4 and TRBJ1-6; TRBD1 is a weak D gene call, 5 bases matching. The clonotype originates from a human donor in good health (CMV status not recorded). Some clones in this sample may be carry-over from other donors' samples. CDR3 sequence: CASSLGRGREHKPLHF. The sequence in DNA is TGTGCCAGCAGCTTAGGGAGGGGCAGGGAGCATAAGCCCCTCCACTTT. Here the CDR3 is joined to the reference TRBV7-4 and TRBJ1-6 genes, and the full variable domain is: GAGVSQSPRYKVAKRGRDVALRCDSISGHVTLYWYRQTLGQGSEVLTYSQSDAQRDKSGRPSGRFSAERPERSVSTLKIQRTEQGDSAVYLCASSLGRGREHKPLHFGNGTRLTVT.